This T cell receptor (beta chain) was obtained from a study of blood T cell repertoires in COVID-19. CDR3 length equals 15 residues. Losses at the gene ends were 5 bases for V and 1 base for J; bases not matched to a gene: 6. Germline assignment: CDR1 SGHRS and CDR2 YFSETQ. The method was immunoSEQ multiplex PCR; TCRdb's version includes in-frame clones alone and lacks a portion of them. The sample includes roughly 70,000 clones, roughly 80% of them seen just once. V is TRBV5-1 and J is TRBJ1-2; the match to TRBD1 covers 9 bases. The receptor was isolated from a woman at least 80 years old with active or convalescent COVID-19. The sequencing input was peripheral blood. The CDR3, as DNA: TGCGCCAGCAGTTCGGACAGGGGCCATAACTATGGCTACACCTTC. This gives the protein CASSSDRGHNYGYTF.